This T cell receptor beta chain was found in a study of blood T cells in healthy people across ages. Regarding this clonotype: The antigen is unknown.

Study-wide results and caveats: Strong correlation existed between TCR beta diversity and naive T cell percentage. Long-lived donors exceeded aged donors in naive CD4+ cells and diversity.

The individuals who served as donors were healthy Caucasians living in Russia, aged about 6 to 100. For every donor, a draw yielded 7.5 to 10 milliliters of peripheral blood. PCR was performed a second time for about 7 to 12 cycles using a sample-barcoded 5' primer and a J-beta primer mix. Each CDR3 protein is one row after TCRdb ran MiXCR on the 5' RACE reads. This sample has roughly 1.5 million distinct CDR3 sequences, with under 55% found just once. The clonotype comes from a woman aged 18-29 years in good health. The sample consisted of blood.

CDR3 protein: CASKGRDGSNQPQHF. The CDR3 DNA is TGTGCCAGCAAGGGGAGGGACGGTAGTAATCAGCCCCAGCATTTT. The chain combines TRBV6-2 or TRBV6-3 with TRBJ1-5, with D perhaps TRBD1 (5 bases). The CDR3 totals 15 residues. V lost 7 bases and J lost 4, with 17 bases in between. Germline V CDR1 and CDR2: MNHEY, SVGEGT.